The 8 T cell receptor beta chains below were found in one sample sequenced in a study of CD8 T cells in ankylosing spondylitis. Study-level results: Ankylosing spondylitis blood seemed to carry a telltale TCR beta motif made of about 8 highly homologous variants.

The antigens for these receptors are not known. MiXCR, run by TCRdb on the 5' RACE reads, gives a single entry per CDR3 protein. In the table there are about 220,000 distinct CDR3 sequences, 6% to 8% of which are singletons. The specimen was blood, either unsorted or a sorted T cell fraction (not recorded which). The receptors were gathered from a male donor with ankylosing spondylitis.

This clonotype appeared many times. The chain joins TRBV7-8 to TRBJ2-1, with 11 bases fitting TRBD2. Germline CDR1 reads SGHVS; CDR2 reads FQNEAQ. The CDR3 is 17 amino acids. V was clipped by 0 bases and J by 10 bases; unmatched bases: 11. CDR3 sequence reads: CASSLALTSGRKGEQFF. CDR3 DNA sequence: TGTGCCAGCAGCTTAGCACTAACTAGCGGGAGAAAGGGCGAGCAGTTCTTC.

This clonotype was observed a few times. The chain is built from TRBV7-2 and TRBJ2-5, with D possibly being TRBD1 or TRBD2 (5 bases each). The V and J ends lost 5 bases and 4 bases respectively, with 20 bases between them. Germline CDR1 and CDR2: SGHTA and FQGNSA. The CDR3 is 16 amino acids. DNA for the CDR3: TGTGCCAGCAGCCTAGAATTCGGGACGCCGTTAGAGACCCAGTACTTC. Protein: CASSLEFGTPLETQYF.

This clonotype was seen many times. V and J are TRBV9 and TRBJ1-4, with TRBD1 as a possible D gene (6 bases). The CDR3 runs 13 residues. CDR1 and CDR2 from the germline V gene are SGDLS and YYNGEE. V was cut by 4 bases and J by 7 bases, with 11 bases left in between. The CDR3 DNA follows: TGTGCCAGCAGCACGGGACACCTTGAAAAACTGTTTTTT. It specifies CASSTGHLEKLFF.

This clonotype appeared a few times. This chain uses TRBV27 with TRBJ1-5, with TRBD1 matching 7 bases. The trim removed 6 bases at V and 2 bases at J, leaving 10 bases unmatched. The CDR3 consists of 16 residues. Germline V lookup: CDR1 MNHEY, CDR2 SMNVEV (reference sequence). The CDR3 region is CASRLQGVSGNQPQHF. Written as DNA, the CDR3 is TGTGCCAGCAGGTTGCAGGGGGTTTCGGGCAATCAGCCCCAGCATTTT.

Regarding this clonotype: A single base separates this from a much larger clone, so it may be a read error. The rearrangement joins TRBV29-1 to TRBJ1-5, with D unresolved. CDR1 and CDR2 from the germline V gene are SQVTM and ANQGSEA. The CDR3 spans 15 residues. CDR3 loop: CSVQERVDSNQPQHF. CDR3 in DNA: TGCAGCGTTCAAGAGCGGGTGGATAGCAATCAGCCCCAGCATTTT.

This clonotype was found a few times. The chain joins TRBV3-1 to TRBJ2-3; TRBD2 matches 13 bases. V lost 6 bases to trimming and J lost 2 bases; unmatched junction nucleotides: 11. CDR1 is LGHDT, CDR2 YNNKEL, per germline (reference sequence). The CDR3 length is 18 residues. The CDR3 nucleotides are TGTGCCAGCAGGGACCTAGGGACTAGCGGGACTTACACAGATACGCAGTATTTT. It is translated as CASRDLGTSGTYTDTQYF.

This sequence joins TRBV11-2 and TRBJ2-7; 9 positions agree with TRBD1. This CDR3 has 15 amino acids. With V trimmed by 1 base and J by 3 bases, 4 bases remained unmatched. Germline CDR1 SGHAT, CDR2 FQNNGV. In DNA, the CDR3 is TGTGCCAGCAGCTTAGGGACAGGGGACCTCTACGAGCAGTACTTC. Amino acids: CASSLGTGDLYEQYF.

This chain links TRBV19 with TRBJ2-7, with D tentatively TRBD1 (5 bases). V was clipped by 0 bases and J by 2 bases, with 14 bases between them. Germline V gene lookup returns CDR1 LNHDA and CDR2 SQIVND (reference sequence). The CDR3 contains 16 residues. DNA of the CDR3: TGTGCCAGTAGTATAGATCGGTCCAGGGCAACCTACGAGCAGTACTTC. Protein sequence: CASSIDRSRATYEQYF.